Shown below are 22 T cell receptor beta chains from a single sample sequenced in a study of technical replicates of blood from a few donors. The table came from immunoSEQ multiplex PCR; TCRdb's copy has only in-frame clones and leaves some out. The sample carries about 82,000 clones, nearly 96% recorded once. Sequenced input: T cells isolated from PBMCs. These receptors originate from a human donor in good health.

This chain links TRBV28 with TRBJ2-3, with 9 bases that match TRBD2. The CDR3 runs to 15 residues. Germline-derived CDR1 and CDR2 are MDHEN and SYDVKM. V shed 8 bases, J shed 5 bases, and the junction held 11 bases outside the gene matches. The CDR3 DNA is TGTGCCAGCGACACAATAGCGGGAGTAGTAGATACGCAGTATTTT. Translation gives CASDTIAGVVDTQYF.

For the CDR3, the DNA is TGTGCCAGCAGCAATCTAGTTCATGAGCAGTTCTTC. This encodes CASSNLVHEQFF. The chain couples TRBV6-5 to TRBJ2-1; no firm D call. The germline gives CDR1 MNHEY, CDR2 SVGAGI. CDR3 length: 12 amino acids. Deletions cut 6 bases from V and 8 bases from J, with 11 bases between.

This rearrangement joins TRBV19 to TRBJ1-5; a weak D match, TRBD1 (5 bases). This CDR3 has 19 residues. Trimming removed 3 bases from V and 3 bases from J, with 24 bases in between. Germline CDR1 reads LNHDA; CDR2 reads SQIVND (reference sequence). The CDR3 nucleotides are TGTGCCAGTAGTATTTATCTTAGTCTCGAACAGGCGGTCAATCAGCCCCAGCATTTT. It translates to CASSIYLSLEQAVNQPQHF.

J is TRBJ2-7 and V is TRBV14; 7 bases line up with TRBD1. Germline CDR1 and CDR2: SGHDN and FVKESK. This CDR3 is 17 amino acids long. The V gene end was trimmed by 1 base and the J gene end by 2 bases; junction bases not matched to a gene: 11. CDR3 sequence (DNA): TGTGCCAGCAGCCAAGTCGGGTTAGGGGACAGACCCTACGAGCAGTACTTC. Translation: CASSQVGLGDRPYEQYF.

The V and J genes are TRBV11-3 and TRBJ2-1, with 10 nucleotides matching TRBD2. CDR1 is SGHNT and CDR2 is YENEEA in the germline V gene. The V and J ends lost 5 bases and 8 bases, in that order; junction bases with no gene match: 9. This CDR3 is 15 amino acids long. CDR3 sequence reads: CASSRLAGAGDEQFF. The CDR3 nucleotides are TGTGCCAGCAGCAGGCTAGCGGGAGCCGGGGATGAGCAGTTCTTC.

This chain connects TRBV29-1 to TRBJ1-2; tentative D call: TRBD1 (5 bases). The CDR3 is 15 residues long. CDR1 SQVTM and CDR2 ANQGSEA come from the germline V gene. V dropped 3 bases and J dropped 3 bases, with 17 bases sitting between them. This chain's CDR3 is CSVELGGGVDYGYTF. Here the CDR3 DNA reads TGCAGCGTTGAGCTTGGGGGAGGGGTCGACTATGGCTACACCTTC.

The chain is built from TRBV25-1 and TRBJ2-3; weak D call: TRBD2 (5 bases). The germline gives CDR1 MGHDK, CDR2 SYGVNS. Trimming took 3 bases from V and 0 from J, leaving 13 bases between them. There are 16 residues in the CDR3. The CDR3, as DNA: TGTGCCAGCAGTGACAAAAGCGGTCCTAGCACAGATACGCAGTATTTT. Translating it yields CASSDKSGPSTDTQYF. Full variable domain (remainder filled in from reference TRBV25-1 and TRBJ2-3): EADIYQTPRYLVIGTGKKITLECSQTMGHDKMYWYQQDPGMELHLIHYSYGVNSTEKGDLSSESTVSRIRTEHFPLTLESARPSHTSQYLCASSDKSGPSTDTQYFGPGTRLTVL.

The chain combines TRBV29-1 with TRBJ1-1; D is undetermined. The ends were cut back, 6 bases at V and 7 bases at J, with 15 bases in the middle. The CDR3 length is 12 residues. CDR1 and CDR2 from the germline V gene are SQVTM and ANQGSEA. The CDR3 bases are TGCAGCGTCCTGGGCGCAATCGGTGAAGCTTTCTTT. It encodes CSVLGAIGEAFF.

This chain joins TRBV11-3 and TRBJ2-7, with 8 nucleotides matching TRBD1. The ends lost 4 bases at V and 5 bases at J; junction bases unmatched: 13. Germline lookup yields CDR1 SGHNT and CDR2 YENEEA. The CDR3 runs to 16 residues. CDR3: CASSSPGGGPVHEQYF. CDR3 in DNA: TGTGCCAGCAGCTCCCCAGGGGGCGGGCCGGTCCACGAGCAGTACTTC.

Note on this clone: In the same sample, other DNA sequences code for this CDR3. J is TRBJ1-1 and V is TRBV18, with D perhaps TRBD1 (6 bases). Between the trimmed V and J ends, which lost 3 bases and 1 base, there was a span of 6 bases. The length of the CDR3 is 13 residues. From germline, CDR1 is KGHSH and CDR2 LQKENI. The DNA of the CDR3 is TGTGCCAGCTCACCGGGACAGAACACTGAAGCTTTCTTT. Protein sequence: CASSPGQNTEAFF. The full variable domain, in which reference TRBV18 and TRBJ1-1 provide the parts outside the CDR3, is NAGVMQNPRHLVRRRGQEARLRCSPMKGHSHVYWYRQLPEEGLKFMVYLQKENIIDESGMPKERFSAEFPKEGPSILRIQQVVRGDSAAYFCASSPGQNTEAFFGQGTRLTVV.

The chain employs TRBV28 and TRBJ2-2; 9 nucleotides match TRBD1. V shed 3 bases, J shed 5 bases, and the junction held 7 bases outside the gene matches. In germline, CDR1 is MDHEN, CDR2 SYDVKM. This CDR3 contains 16 residues. CDR3 amino acids: CASSLVGQGATGELFF. CDR3 coding DNA: TGTGCCAGCAGTTTGGTGGGACAGGGCGCGACCGGGGAGCTGTTTTTT.

The chain employs TRBV29-1 and TRBJ1-1, with D unclear. V gave up 4 bases and J gave up 0 bases, with 15 bases separating them. The CDR3 loop spans 15 amino acids. Germline V gives CDR1 SQVTM, CDR2 ANQGSEA. CDR3 in amino acids: CSVGLLRAMNTEAFF. The CDR3 nucleotides read TGCAGCGTTGGGTTACTGCGGGCTATGAACACTGAAGCTTTCTTT.

This clone was observed a single time. The chain employs TRBV9 and TRBJ1-5; TRBD1 matches 7 bases. V dropped 3 bases and J dropped 5; count of bases not matched to a gene: 5. The CDR3 is 14 residues long. The germline gives CDR1 SGDLS, CDR2 YYNGEE. CDR3 in amino acids: CASSATGQHQPQHF. CDR3 nucleotides: TGTGCCAGCAGCGCGACAGGGCAGCATCAGCCCCAGCATTTT.

The chain carries TRBV7-9 and TRBJ2-4; the match to TRBD1 covers 7 bases. The CDR3 consists of 13 residues. The germline V gene has CDR1 SEHNR and CDR2 FQNEAQ (reference sequence). The trim removed 5 bases at V and 5 bases at J, leaving 3 bases unmatched. Written as DNA, the CDR3 is TGTGCCAGCAGCCCGGGACAGCAAAACATTCAGTACTTC. It is translated as CASSPGQQNIQYF.

The chain recombines TRBV12-1 with TRBJ2-3; TRBD2, as called in the table, went unchecked against the DNA. TRBV12-1 is a listed pseudogene. The CDR3 extends over 18 amino acids. In nucleotides, the CDR3 is TGTGCCAGCAGCAAATCCGGGACTAGCGGGAGGGCGGCAGATACGCAGTATTTT. As protein: CASSKSGTSGRAADTQYF.

The rearrangement links TRBV28 to TRBJ2-5, with TRBD1 as a possible D gene (7 bases). CDR3 length: 13 residues. Germline V CDR1 and CDR2: MDHEN, SYDVKM. The V and J ends lost 5 bases and 5 bases respectively, with 12 bases between them. CDR3 nucleotide sequence: TGTGCCAGCAGTACAGGGGAGGATGAGACCCAGTACTTC. Encoded protein: CASSTGEDETQYF.

V gene TRBV4-1 combines with J gene TRBJ1-1; possibly TRBD1 for D (5 bases). This CDR3 has 13 amino acids. Trimming took off 4 bases at V and 4 bases at J, with 10 bases between the two ends. Germline V gene data show CDR1 as MGHRA and CDR2 as YSYEKL. The CDR3 nucleotides read TGCGCCAGCAGCCGGGCAGGGCGCACTGAAGCTTTCTTT. It encodes CASSRAGRTEAFF.

The chain couples TRBV5-1 to TRBJ2-1; D is perhaps TRBD2 (5 bases). Germline assignment: CDR1 SGHRS and CDR2 YFSETQ. Trimming removed 2 bases from V and 6 bases from J, with 15 bases in between. The CDR3 extends over 15 amino acids. The CDR3 nucleotides read TGCGCCAGCAGCTTCGGTAGCGCCTCTCTCAATGAGCAGTTCTTC. Amino acids: CASSFGSASLNEQFF.

This chain joins TRBV19 and TRBJ1-1, with 7 bases that match TRBD1. The ends lost 8 bases at V and 6 bases at J; junction bases unmatched: 12. The CDR3 has 14 amino acids. The germline CDR1 and CDR2 sequences are LNHDA and SQIVND (reference sequence). CDR3 region: CASVPRDSNPEAFF. CDR3 coding DNA: TGTGCCAGTGTACCCCGGGACAGCAACCCTGAAGCTTTCTTT.

The chain uses TRBV11-2 and TRBJ2-7; D not certain. The CDR3 length is 14 residues. V lost 5 bases and J lost 0, with 11 bases in between. The germline V gene encodes CDR1 SGHAT and CDR2 FQNNGV. The CDR3 region has the DNA TGTGCCAGCAGCGTGGTGGGCCCCTCCTACGAGCAGTACTTC. Protein: CASSVVGPSYEQYF. The variable domain in full, with the rest retrieved from reference TRBV11-2 and TRBJ2-7, is EAGVAQSPRYKIIEKRQSVAFWCNPISGHATLYWYQQILGQGPKLLIQFQNNGVVDDSQLPKDRFSAERLKGVDSTLKIQPAKLEDSAVYLCASSVVGPSYEQYFGPGTRLTVT.

V usage is TRBV7-2 and J usage is TRBJ2-5, with 9 bases matching TRBD1. V lost 5 bases to trimming and J lost 3 bases; unmatched junction nucleotides: 7. Looked up from germline, CDR1 is SGHTA and CDR2 is FQGNSA. The CDR3 spans 15 residues. This chain's CDR3 is CASSRDRVGEETQYF. Here the CDR3 DNA reads TGTGCCAGCAGCCGGGACAGGGTGGGGGAAGAGACCCAGTACTTC.

V gene TRBV14 combines with J gene TRBJ2-1; the match to TRBD2 covers 9 bases. The germline V gene has CDR1 SGHDN and CDR2 FVKESK. This CDR3 has 15 amino acids. V gave up 3 bases and J gave up 4 bases; unmatched junction bases: 4. The CDR3 sequence is CASSQLAGRYNEQFF. Written as DNA, the CDR3 is TGTGCCAGCAGCCAGCTAGCGGGACGTTACAATGAGCAGTTCTTC. Full variable domain (outside the CDR3, taken from reference TRBV14 and TRBJ2-1): EAGVTQFPSHSVIEKGQTVTLRCDPISGHDNLYWYRRVMGKEIKFLLHFVKESKQDESGMPNNRFLAERTGGTYSTLKVQPAELEDSGVYFCASSQLAGRYNEQFFGPGTRLTVL.